This T cell receptor beta chain stems from a study of blood T cell repertoires in COVID-19. Whole-study context: PBMCs, B-cell-depleted T cells, or T cells provided the cDNA or gDNA that made up the material.

V trimming: 5 bases; J trimming: 2 bases; junction bases outside the gene matches: 6. This CDR3 is built from 14 residues. The V gene's germline CDR1 is SEHNR and CDR2 FQNEAQ (reference sequence). Only in-frame clones appear in the TCRdb table, and some are missing; sequencing was by immunoSEQ multiplex PCR. Of around 250,000 clones in the sample, 70% to 90% are singletons; the top ten hold 15% to 17%. This chain joins TRBV7-9 and TRBJ2-7, with 7 bases aligning to TRBD1. This sequence originates from a young man who had recovered from COVID-19. The sequenced sample consisted of PBMCs or T cells enriched from blood (not recorded which). In DNA, the CDR3 is TGTGCCAGCAGCCACGGGACAGCGGCCTACGAGCAGTACTTC. Amino acids: CASSHGTAAYEQYF. Full variable domain (outside the CDR3, taken from reference TRBV7-9 and TRBJ2-7): DTGVSQNPRHKITKRGQNVTFRCDPISEHNRLYWYRQTLGQGPEFLTYFQNEAQLEKSRLLSDRFSAERPKGSFSTLEIQRTEQGDSAMYLCASSHGTAAYEQYFGPGTRLTVT.